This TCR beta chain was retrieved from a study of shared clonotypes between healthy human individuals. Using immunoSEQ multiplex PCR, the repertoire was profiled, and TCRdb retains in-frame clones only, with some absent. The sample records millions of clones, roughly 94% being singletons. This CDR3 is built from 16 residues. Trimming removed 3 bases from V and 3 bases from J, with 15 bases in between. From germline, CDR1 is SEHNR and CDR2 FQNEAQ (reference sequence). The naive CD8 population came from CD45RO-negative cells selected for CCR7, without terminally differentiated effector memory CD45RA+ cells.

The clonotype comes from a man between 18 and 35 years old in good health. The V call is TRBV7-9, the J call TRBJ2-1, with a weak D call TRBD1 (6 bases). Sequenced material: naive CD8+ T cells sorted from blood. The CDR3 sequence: CASSFPGTYGYNEQFF. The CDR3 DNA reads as TGTGCCAGCAGCTTCCCCGGGACATACGGCTACAATGAGCAGTTCTTC. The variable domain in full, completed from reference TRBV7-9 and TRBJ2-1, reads DTGVSQNPRHKITKRGQNVTFRCDPISEHNRLYWYRQTLGQGPEFLTYFQNEAQLEKSRLLSDRFSAERPKGSFSTLEIQRTEQGDSAMYLCASSFPGTYGYNEQFFGPGTRLTVL.